The 21 T cell receptor beta chains in this list originate from one sample, sequenced in a study of blood T cell repertoires in COVID-19. Clones were read by immunoSEQ multiplex PCR, and TCRdb kept only the in-frame ones, dropping some. This table has 170,000 or so clones, about 75% appearing once. Specimen: peripheral blood. These TCRs come from a woman aged 70-85 years with acute or convalescent COVID-19.

This clone was recorded many times. The chain carries TRBV20-1 and TRBJ2-1; TRBD2 matches 7 bases. Germline-derived CDR1 and CDR2 are DFQATT and SNEGSKA (reference sequence). The CDR3 spans 13 residues. With 3 bases clipped from V and 9 bases from J, the junction kept 8 bases outside the gene matches. The CDR3 coding sequence is TGCAGTGCTAGTCAGGCGGGAGTCAGTGAGCAGTTCTTC. Translation gives CSASQAGVSEQFF.

The genes are TRBV11-3 and TRBJ2-1; D is ambiguous. The CDR3 contains 11 residues. Deletions cut 6 bases from V and 5 bases from J, with 5 bases between. The germline CDR1 and CDR2 sequences are SGHNT and YENEEA. CDR3 sequence: CASSLNNEQFF. CDR3 sequence (DNA): TGTGCCAGCAGTCTTAACAATGAGCAGTTCTTC.

V and J are TRBV4-1 and TRBJ2-2; D call uncertain. The CDR3 length is 12 residues. The V end was cut by 5 bases, the J end by 7 bases, with 8 bases between. Germline V lookup: CDR1 MGHRA, CDR2 YSYEKL. This CDR3 reads CASSKVVGELFF. CDR3 sequence (DNA): TGCGCCAGCAGCAAAGTAGTCGGGGAGCTGTTTTTT.

The V call is TRBV5-1, the J call TRBJ2-3; weak D call: TRBD1 (6 bases). Trimming cost V 7 bases and J 0 bases, with 15 bases left between them. The germline V gene has CDR1 SGHRS and CDR2 YFSETQ. The CDR3 sequence is 15 residues long. The CDR3 coding sequence is TGCGCCAGCCTCCAGGGGTACGGGAGCACAGATACGCAGTATTTT. Protein: CASLQGYGSTDTQYF.

The chain recombines TRBV18 with TRBJ1-2, with a tentative D call TRBD1 (6 bases). The CDR3 covers 15 residues. Germline lookup yields CDR1 KGHSH and CDR2 LQKENI. V was trimmed by 3 bases and J by 2 bases, leaving 13 bases between them. CDR3 protein: CASSPARGQNYGYTF. CDR3 nucleotide sequence: TGTGCCAGCTCACCGGCTAGGGGACAAAACTATGGCTACACCTTC.

The chain carries TRBV6-6 and TRBJ2-2, with TRBD1 identical over 10 bases. In germline, CDR1 is MNHNY, CDR2 SVGAGI (reference sequence). This CDR3 is built from 16 residues. V gave up 6 bases and J gave up 2 bases; unmatched junction bases: 6. The CDR3 sequence is CASSSRQGANTGELFF. The CDR3 nucleotides read TGTGCCAGCAGCTCTCGACAGGGGGCAAACACCGGGGAGCTGTTTTTT.

The chain recombines TRBV5-1 with TRBJ1-2, with D possibly being TRBD1 (5 bases). This CDR3 has 16 residues. Germline CDR1 and CDR2: SGHRS and YFSETQ. V lost 3 bases to trimming and J lost 4 bases, with 19 bases between them. CDR3 coding DNA: TGCGCCAGCAGCTGGGGGGTCGGGGCGGTCCTCTATGGCTACACCTTC. It specifies CASSWGVGAVLYGYTF.

The chain couples TRBV5-4 to TRBJ2-2, with D tentatively TRBD1 (5 bases). This CDR3 spans 15 amino acids. V was shortened by 0 bases and J by 1 base, with 7 bases between the two germline ends. Per the germline V gene, CDR1 is SGHNT and CDR2 is YYREEE (reference sequence). CDR3 protein: CASSLGGENTGELFF. DNA of the CDR3: TGTGCCAGCAGCTTGGGGGGCGAGAACACCGGGGAGCTGTTTTTT.

The rearrangement uses TRBV2 and TRBJ1-4; D is possibly TRBD1 (5 bases). The CDR3 has 16 amino acids. V dropped 6 bases and J dropped 6 bases, with 20 bases sitting between them. Per germline, CDR1 SNHLY and CDR2 FYNNEI. CDR3 protein: CASSTQGYSMDEKLFF. The CDR3 nucleotides are TGTGCCAGCAGCACTCAGGGTTATTCGATGGATGAAAAACTGTTTTTT.

This chain joins TRBV7-9 and TRBJ2-2, with 7 bases identical to TRBD1. The CDR3 loop spans 17 amino acids. CDR1 SEHNR and CDR2 FQNEAQ come from the germline V gene (reference sequence). The trim removed 5 bases at V and 2 bases at J, leaving 11 bases unmatched. CDR3 sequence (DNA): TGTGCCAGCAGCGGACGCCCGGGACAGCTAAACACCGGGGAGCTGTTTTTT. Amino acid sequence: CASSGRPGQLNTGELFF.

The rearrangement uses TRBV30 and TRBJ2-2; 11 nucleotides line up with TRBD2. Losses at the gene ends were 0 bases for V and 6 bases for J; bases not matched to a gene: 15. From germline, CDR1 is GTSNPN and CDR2 SVGIG (reference sequence). The CDR3 runs to 19 residues. In nucleotides, the CDR3 is TGTGCCTGGAGTGTACCAGGACACCGACTAGCGGGAAGTTCCGGGGAGCTGTTTTTT. Protein product: CAWSVPGHRLAGSSGELFF.

The V and J genes are TRBV27 and TRBJ2-7; D is possibly TRBD1 (6 bases). The V gene lost 10 bases and the J gene lost 3 bases, with 13 bases spanning the gap. The CDR3 extends over 12 amino acids. The germline CDR1 and CDR2 sequences are MNHEY and SMNVEV (reference sequence). This CDR3 is CANQTGIYEQYF. CDR3 DNA sequence: TGTGCCAACCAGACAGGAATCTACGAGCAGTACTTC.

This clone occurred many times. The chain is built from TRBV2 and TRBJ2-3, with 8 bases lining up with TRBD1. V was clipped by 3 bases and J by 1 base; unmatched bases: 3. This CDR3 has 15 amino acids. Germline CDR1 SNHLY, CDR2 FYNNEI. CDR3 DNA: TGTGCCAGCAGTGATGCGACAGGGGGCACAGATACGCAGTATTTT. It translates to CASSDATGGTDTQYF.

The chain carries TRBV19 and TRBJ2-1, with 10 bases identical to TRBD2. Germline-derived CDR1 and CDR2 are LNHDA and SQIVND (reference sequence). With 9 bases clipped from V and 5 bases from J, the junction kept 4 bases outside the gene matches. CDR3 length equals 13 residues. CDR3 in DNA: TGTGCCAGCGGGACTAGCGTGCACAATGAGCAGTTCTTC. It yields the protein CASGTSVHNEQFF.

The chain links TRBV30 to TRBJ2-7, with a weak D call TRBD2 (6 bases). V gave up 8 bases and J gave up 3 bases, with 17 bases separating them. Germline V gene data show CDR1 as GTSNPN and CDR2 as SVGIG (reference sequence). The CDR3 runs to 13 residues. The CDR3 region is CAGAGTLGYEQYF. The CDR3, as DNA: TGTGCCGGGGCCGGGACTTTAGGCTACGAGCAGTACTTC.

The rearrangement joins TRBV5-1 to TRBJ2-1, with D unclear. Germline V gives CDR1 SGHRS, CDR2 YFSETQ. The CDR3 has 16 residues. The V end was cut by 1 base, the J end by 0 bases, with 11 bases between. For the CDR3, the DNA is TGCGCCAGCAGCTTGAGCTGGTCAAGCTCCTACAATGAGCAGTTCTTC. Its translation: CASSLSWSSSYNEQFF.

The V gene is TRBV5-1, the J gene TRBJ2-3; 9 positions match TRBD2. CDR1 and CDR2 from the germline V gene are SGHRS and YFSETQ. Trimming at V came to 4 bases and at J to 6 bases, leaving 9 bases not matched to a gene. The CDR3 sequence is 15 residues long. CDR3 nucleotides: TGCGCCAGCAGCGGGGGTAGCGGGAGAGAGGATACGCAGTATTTT. Residues: CASSGGSGREDTQYF.

The chain is built from TRBV5-1 and TRBJ2-1; TRBD2 matches 15 bases. V lost 4 bases to trimming and J lost 9 bases; unmatched junction nucleotides: 14. Germline values: CDR1 SGHRS, CDR2 YFSETQ. The CDR3 spans 18 residues. In DNA form, the CDR3 reads TGCGCCAGCAGCCTCGTGGGACTAGCGGGAGGATGGGCGGGTGAGCAGTTCTTC. This gives the protein CASSLVGLAGGWAGEQFF.

The V and J genes are TRBV30 and TRBJ2-6; D is unresolved. CDR3 size: 19 residues. The germline V gene encodes CDR1 GTSNPN and CDR2 SVGIG (reference sequence). Trimming shortened V by 2 bases and J by 0 bases, and 20 bases separated the two germline ends. CDR3 in amino acids: CAWSSTRIVSRSGANVLTF. In DNA, the CDR3 is TGTGCCTGGAGTTCTACCAGGATCGTAAGTCGCTCTGGGGCCAACGTCCTGACTTTC.

This CDR3 is CASSQVGDSLRSHYGYTF. The CDR3 DNA is TGTGCCAGCAGTCAAGTGGGCGATTCCCTCCGGTCCCACTATGGCTACACCTTC. The chain links TRBV6-2 or TRBV6-3 to TRBJ1-2, with D unclear. CDR3 length: 18 amino acids. V lost 5 bases and J lost 3, with 25 bases in between. The germline V gene encodes CDR1 MNHEY and CDR2 SVGEGT.

In the case of this clone: This specimen includes other DNA sequences encoding the same CDR3. The chain is built from TRBV18 and TRBJ2-3, with D uncertain. V was clipped by 0 bases and J by 0 bases, with 4 bases between them. Germline assignment: CDR1 KGHSH and CDR2 LQKENI. The CDR3 consists of 14 residues. The CDR3 region is CASSPPSSTDTQYF. CDR3 nucleotide sequence: TGTGCCAGCTCACCACCTTCTAGCACAGATACGCAGTATTTT.